This is a list of T cell receptor beta chains from one sample in a study of lymphopenia after photon versus proton radiotherapy. The table came from immunoSEQ multiplex PCR; TCRdb's copy has only in-frame clones and leaves some out. Among around 70,000 clones listed, under 95% were seen once. This specimen was peripheral blood, taken from a patient treated with photon-based radiotherapy. The receptors shown here come from an older woman with pancreatic cancer. CDR3s include the opening cysteine and the closing phenylalanine or tryptophan. A D gene is named only where the DNA matches it firmly. Only part of the rows carry a size: once, few, many, or a class if the clone is expanded.

V gene	D gene	J gene	clone size	CDR3 protein	CDR3 DNA
TRBV9	TRBD2	TRBJ2-3	NA	CASSVGGAGLTDTQYF	TGTGCCAGCAGCGTGGGAGGGGCGGGACTCACAGATACGCAGTATTTT
TRBV5-4	TRBD2	TRBJ2-5	NA	CASSSSGSGETQYF	TGTGCCAGCAGCTCTAGCGGGAGTGGAGAGACCCAGTACTTC
TRBV4-3	NA	TRBJ1-4	few	CASSQDRGPEKLFF	TGCGCCAGCAGCCAAGATCGGGGGCCGGAAAAACTGTTTTTT
TRBV19	TRBD1	TRBJ2-3	once	CASSPGTGGSLTDTQYF	TGTGCCAGTAGTCCCGGGACAGGGGGCTCCCTCACAGATACGCAGTATTTT
TRBV28	TRBD1	TRBJ1-2	NA	CASSLRLTGLYGYTF	TGTGCCAGCAGTTTAAGGTTGACAGGGCTCTATGGCTACACCTTC
TRBV6-1	NA	TRBJ2-5	NA	CASTEGRGETQYF	TGTGCCAGCACCGAAGGGAGGGGGGAGACCCAGTACTTC
TRBV14	TRBD1	TRBJ2-5	NA	CASNRGSGETQYF	TGTGCCAGCAACAGGGGATCCGGAGAGACCCAGTACTTC
TRBV6-5	NA	TRBJ2-5	NA	CASSSPGIATQYF	TGTGCCAGCAGTTCCCCAGGGATCGCGACCCAGTACTTC
TRBV18	NA	TRBJ1-1	NA	CASSPPENTEAFF	TGTGCCAGCTCACCACCAGAGAACACTGAAGCTTTCTTT
TRBV5-4	NA	TRBJ1-1	NA	CASSRGVGNTEAFF	TGTGCCAGCAGCCGTGGGGTTGGGAACACTGAAGCTTTCTTT
TRBV9	TRBD2	TRBJ2-3	NA	CASSVDPGLVIDTQYF	TGTGCCAGCAGCGTAGATCCGGGACTAGTGATAGATACGCAGTATTTT
TRBV6-1	NA	TRBJ1-1	NA	CASRRETVEAFF	TGTGCCAGCAGAAGGGAGACAGTTGAAGCTTTCTTT
TRBV2	NA	TRBJ2-7	NA	CASLKEPSSYEQYF	TGTGCCAGCCTGAAGGAACCCAGCTCCTACGAGCAGTACTTC
TRBV25-1	TRBD2	TRBJ2-1	NA	CASSDLLAGVQFF	TGTGCCAGCAGTGACTTACTAGCGGGAGTTCAGTTCTTC
TRBV7-3	NA	TRBJ1-1	NA	CASSPQKNTEAFF	TGTGCCAGCAGCCCTCAGAAGAACACTGAAGCTTTCTTT
TRBV15	NA	TRBJ2-2	NA	CATSRGQGGYTGELFF	TGTGCCACCAGCAGAGGGCAGGGCGGTTACACCGGGGAGCTGTTTTTT
TRBV10-3	NA	TRBJ2-2	NA	CAISLRGSGELFF	TGTGCCATCAGCTTAAGGGGAAGCGGGGAGCTGTTTTTT
TRBV30	NA	TRBJ1-3	NA	CAWSASTRSGNTIYF	TGTGCCTGGAGTGCCTCGACAAGATCTGGAAACACCATATATTTT
TRBV7-9	NA	TRBJ1-2	few	CASSLEQTRYGYTF	TGTGCCAGCAGCTTAGAACAGACTCGCTATGGCTACACCTTC
TRBV20-1	NA	TRBJ2-5	NA	CSARAVETQYF	TGCAGTGCTAGAGCAGTCGAGACCCAGTACTTC
TRBV28	TRBD1	TRBJ2-7	few	CASSRWGTGGPEQYF	TGTGCCAGCAGCCGTTGGGGGACAGGGGGCCCCGAGCAGTACTTC
TRBV6-6	NA	TRBJ2-7	NA	CASWKDARSYEQYF	TGTGCCAGCTGGAAGGACGCGAGGTCCTACGAGCAGTACTTC
TRBV5-1	NA	TRBJ2-1	once	CASSLALLRTYNEQFF	TGCGCCAGCAGCTTGGCCTTGTTGCGGACATACAATGAGCAGTTCTTC
TRBV7-9	TRBD2	TRBJ2-7	NA	CASGLAGAYEQYF	TGTGCCAGCGGACTAGCGGGAGCCTACGAGCAGTACTTC
TRBV5-1	NA	TRBJ2-1	NA	CASSLAEQNNEQFF	TGCGCCAGCAGCTTGGCCGAGCAGAACAATGAGCAGTTCTTC
TRBV15	NA	TRBJ2-2	NA	CATSRDQGRAGGELFF	TGTGCCACCAGCAGAGATCAAGGCAGGGCGGGCGGGGAGCTGTTTTTT
TRBV7-9	TRBD1	TRBJ1-2	NA	CASSSSLTGTGKDGYTF	TGTGCCAGCAGCTCTAGCCTAACCGGGACAGGGAAAGATGGCTACACCTTC
TRBV23-1	NA	TRBJ2-7	NA	CASGGAGSHYEQYF	TGCGCCAGCGGGGGGGCGGGGAGCCACTACGAGCAGTACTTC
TRBV6-1	NA	TRBJ1-5	NA	CASSPLTFSGPQHF	TGTGCCAGCAGTCCCTTGACCTTCTCAGGGCCCCAGCATTTT
TRBV2	TRBD1	TRBJ2-1	NA	CASSNGQGAYNEQFF	TGTGCCAGCAGCAATGGACAGGGGGCGTACAATGAGCAGTTCTTC
TRBV15	NA	TRBJ2-7	NA	CATSRDPSSTLSEQYF	TGTGCCACCAGCAGAGATCCCTCTAGCACCCTCTCCGAGCAGTACTTC
TRBV7-8	TRBD2	TRBJ2-5	once	CASSLGKLAGGQETQYF	TGTGCCAGCAGCTTAGGAAAACTAGCGGGAGGTCAAGAGACCCAGTACTTC
TRBV7-3	TRBD1	TRBJ2-3	NA	CASGDRGQTQYF	TGTGCCAGCGGGGACAGGGGTCAGACGCAGTATTTT
TRBV11-2	TRBD1	TRBJ1-4	NA	CASSWQQGAGEKLFF	TGTGCCAGCAGCTGGCAACAGGGGGCGGGGGAAAAACTGTTTTTT
TRBV6-5	TRBD1	TRBJ2-2	NA	CASSYQGQTTGELFF	TGTGCCAGCAGTTACCAGGGACAGACCACCGGGGAGCTGTTTTTT
TRBV29-1	TRBD2	TRBJ2-7	NA	CSVPGTSVYEQYF	TGCAGCGTCCCCGGGACTAGCGTATACGAGCAGTACTTC
TRBV30	NA	TRBJ1-5	once	CAWASWGGATPQHF	TGTGCCTGGGCCTCCTGGGGGGGGGCGACGCCCCAGCATTTT
TRBV5-1	NA	TRBJ2-1	NA	CASSLAVTSRGAEQFF	TGCGCCAGCAGCTTGGCCGTAACCTCTAGGGGGGCTGAGCAGTTCTTC
TRBV21-1	NA	TRBJ2-7	NA	CASSKEWMGRGLDEQYF	TGTGCCAGCAGCAAAGAGTGGATGGGCAGGGGTTTGGACGAGCAGTACTTC
TRBV7-2	NA	TRBJ2-2	NA	CASSREGIRTGELFF	TGTGCCAGCAGCCGAGAGGGTATTAGGACCGGGGAGCTGTTTTTT
TRBV19	NA	TRBJ2-7	once	CASSPEVRQADYEQYF	TGTGCCAGTAGTCCAGAGGTTCGACAGGCAGACTACGAGCAGTACTTC
TRBV2	NA	TRBJ2-7	few	CASSEEGVGSYEQYF	TGTGCCAGCAGTGAAGAGGGGGTTGGGTCCTACGAGCAGTACTTC
TRBV7-2	TRBD1	TRBJ2-4	NA	CASSLDRVDIQYF	TGTGCCAGCAGCTTGGACAGGGTAGACATTCAGTACTTC
TRBV4-1	NA	TRBJ2-1	NA	CASSRPPPANEQFF	TGCGCCAGCAGCCGCCCCCCGCCGGCCAATGAGCAGTTCTTC
TRBV28	NA	TRBJ1-6	NA	CASSPGQVKSPLHF	TGTGCCAGCAGCCCCGGCCAGGTCAAATCACCCCTCCACTTT
TRBV4-2	TRBD2	TRBJ2-3	NA	CASSQEGRAGVTDTQYF	TGTGCCAGCAGCCAAGAGGGGAGAGCGGGAGTAACAGATACGCAGTATTTT
TRBV7-9	NA	TRBJ2-2	few	CASSLDTGELFF	TGTGCCAGCAGCTTGGACACCGGGGAGCTGTTTTTT
TRBV7-3	NA	TRBJ1-5	NA	CASSLSDKETATSEGNQPQHF	TGTGCCAGCAGCTTATCGGATAAGGAGACAGCCACCAGTGAGGGCAATCAGCCCCAGCATTTT
TRBV4-3	NA	TRBJ1-5	NA	CASSQELYSNQPQHF	TGCGCCAGCAGCCAAGAGCTTTATAGCAATCAGCCCCAGCATTTT
TRBV27	TRBD1	TRBJ2-2	once	CASSSPAGQGASGELFF	TGTGCCAGCAGTTCCCCCGCGGGACAGGGGGCGTCCGGGGAGCTGTTTTTT
TRBV7-2	NA	TRBJ2-5	NA	CASSPYGGGETQYF	TGTGCCAGCAGCCCATATGGGGGCGGGGAGACCCAGTACTTC
TRBV6-5	NA	TRBJ2-3	NA	CASSPWGASDTQYF	TGTGCCAGCAGTCCTTGGGGAGCATCCGATACGCAGTATTTT
TRBV4-2	NA	TRBJ1-5	NA	CASSPPGRGGQPQHF	TGTGCCAGCAGCCCCCCTGGCAGGGGTGGTCAGCCCCAGCATTTT
TRBV29-1	TRBD1	TRBJ2-5	NA	CSARAGTANQETQYF	TGCAGCGCTCGTGCCGGGACAGCCAACCAAGAGACCCAGTACTTC
TRBV28	NA	TRBJ1-1	NA	CASSSQNTEAFF	TGTGCCAGCAGTTCCCAGAACACTGAAGCTTTCTTT